One sample yielded the 24 T cell receptor beta chains listed below, sequenced in a study of post-analysis software for immune sequencing data. Findings of the study overall: With TRBV5-6, TRBV5-1 and TRBV20-1 included, about five TRBV segments were more frequent in patients than in controls.

Antigen specificity for these receptors is unknown. Unique molecular identifiers were carried by the TCR beta cDNA libraries. TCRdb ran MiXCR on the PCR reads and lists one entry per CDR3 protein. Here the sample spans 650,000 to 900,000 distinct CDR3 sequences, approximately 44% being singletons. The specimen sequenced was blood. Receptors were obtained from a girl aged 10 to 17 with multiple sclerosis.

This clonotype was recorded once. J is TRBJ2-3 and V is TRBV7-9; D unresolved. V shed 4 bases and J shed 1 base, with 9 bases lying between them. CDR3 size: 14 residues. Germline V lookup: CDR1 SEHNR, CDR2 FQNEAQ (reference sequence). This CDR3 reads CASSSNGRTDTQYF. The CDR3 DNA sequence: TGTGCCAGCAGCTCCAACGGGCGCACAGATACGCAGTATTTT. The full variable domain, its missing parts supplied by reference TRBV7-9 and TRBJ2-3, is DTGVSQNPRHKITKRGQNVTFRCDPISEHNRLYWYRQTLGQGPEFLTYFQNEAQLEKSRLLSDRFSAERPKGSFSTLEIQRTEQGDSAMYLCASSSNGRTDTQYFGPGTRLTVL.

This clonotype was counted between two and nine times. The chain links TRBV12-3 or TRBV12-4 to TRBJ2-5; 7 positions match TRBD2. V shed 1 base and J 9 bases; nucleotides not matched to a gene: 5. CDR3 size: 13 residues. In DNA, the CDR3 is TGTGCCAGCAGTTTAGGATTACGGGGGGCCCAGTACTTC. Translated, it gives CASSLGLRGAQYF.

In this sample, this clonotype turned up once. CDR3 nucleotides: TGCGCCAGCAGCTTGCTCAGGACTGAGTTGGAGACCCAGTACTTC. Its protein product is CASSLLRTELETQYF. The V and J genes are TRBV5-1 and TRBJ2-5, with D possibly being TRBD2 (5 bases). V was shortened by 1 base and J by 5 bases, with 15 bases between the two germline ends. The V gene's germline CDR1 is SGHRS and CDR2 YFSETQ. This CDR3 contains 15 residues.

The chain joins TRBV20-1 to TRBJ2-7, with a possible D match to TRBD1 (6 bases). Germline lookup yields CDR1 DFQATT and CDR2 SNEGSKA (reference sequence). Trimming took 1 base from V and 1 from J, leaving 20 bases between them. This CDR3 comprises 17 residues. The CDR3, as DNA: TGCAGTGCTAGAGTTCCCTTAGACAGGTGGGGTTCCTACGAGCAGTACTTC. Its protein is CSARVPLDRWGSYEQYF.

This clonotype was detected only a few times. This chain joins TRBV2 and TRBJ1-5; D is unresolved. Looked up from germline, CDR1 is SNHLY and CDR2 is FYNNEI. The CDR3 extends over 13 amino acids. V lost 8 bases and J lost 2, with 10 bases in between. CDR3 nucleotides: TGTGCCAGCGGGCAGGAAGGCAATCAGCCCCAGCATTTT. Amino acid sequence: CASGQEGNQPQHF. The full variable domain, completed using reference TRBV2 and TRBJ1-5, is EPEVTQTPSHQVTQMGQEVILRCVPISNHLYFYWYRQILGQKVEFLVSFYNNEISEKSEIFDDQFSVERPDGSNFTLKIRSTKLEDSAMYFCASGQEGNQPQHFGDGTRLSIL.

The chain is built from TRBV7-8 and TRBJ2-3; tentative D call: TRBD2 (6 bases). The V end lost 6 bases, the J end lost 4 bases, and 17 bases lay between the germline ends. Per germline, CDR1 SGHVS and CDR2 FQNEAQ. This CDR3 comprises 15 residues. In DNA, the CDR3 is TGTGCCAGCAGTTTCACGCCTACGGGAGCAGATACGCAGTATTTT. It yields the protein CASSFTPTGADTQYF.

V is TRBV28 and J is TRBJ2-2; TRBD1 is a possible D gene (6 bases). CDR1 and CDR2 (germline): MDHEN, SYDVKM. The CDR3 contains 18 residues. The V end was cut by 5 bases, the J end by 4 bases, with 23 bases between. Here the CDR3 reads CASSQFSWAGVRTGELFF. CDR3 DNA sequence: TGTGCCAGCAGTCAATTTAGTTGGGCAGGGGTTCGCACCGGGGAGCTGTTTTTT.

The J gene is TRBJ2-5, the V gene TRBV10-3; possibly TRBD1 for D (7 bases). V lost 6 bases, J lost 5 bases, and 16 bases lay in between. Germline loops: CDR1 ENHRY, CDR2 SYGVKD. The CDR3 is made up of 14 amino acids. The CDR3, as DNA: TGTGCCATCAGCGGCGGGACAGACCGGGAGACCCAGTACTTC. It codes for CAISGGTDRETQYF.

The V gene is TRBV29-1, the J gene TRBJ1-1; D not certain. The CDR3 is 11 amino acids. Deletions cut 0 bases from V and 5 bases from J, with 4 bases between. Looked up from germline, CDR1 is SQVTM and CDR2 is ANQGSEA. CDR3 loop: CSVEDRTEAFF. In DNA form, the CDR3 reads TGCAGCGTTGAAGATCGAACTGAAGCTTTCTTT.

This clonotype was seen a few times. The chain is built from TRBV6-1 and TRBJ2-1; 14 nucleotides match TRBD2. CDR1 is MNHNS, CDR2 SASEGT, per germline. The CDR3 consists of 16 residues. The J segment lost 4 bases and the V segment lost 3 bases, leaving 2 bases of the junction unmatched. In DNA, the CDR3 is TGTGCCAGCAGTGAGGGACTAGCGGGAGTTTACAATGAGCAGTTCTTC. As protein: CASSEGLAGVYNEQFF.

The chain carries TRBV28 and TRBJ2-5; 8 nucleotides agree with TRBD2. In germline, CDR1 is MDHEN, CDR2 SYDVKM. This CDR3 comprises 15 residues. V gave up 11 bases and J gave up 5 bases; unmatched junction bases: 16. The CDR3 nucleotides are TGTGCCGCGGGGGGATCGTGGGGCCAAGAGGAGACCCAGTACTTC. It codes for CAAGGSWGQEETQYF.

The V call is TRBV20-1, the J call TRBJ1-2; 10 bases map to TRBD1. The CDR3 is 12 residues long. Looked up from germline, CDR1 is DFQATT and CDR2 is SNEGSKA (reference sequence). V lost 5 bases and J lost 4; bases outside the gene matches: 1. CDR3 DNA: TGCAGTGCTGGGGACAGGGGCTATGGCTACACCTTC. It specifies CSAGDRGYGYTF.

The rearrangement uses TRBV27 and TRBJ1-2; D is ambiguous. The germline V and J ends were trimmed by 2 bases and 2 bases, with 6 bases remaining between them. Germline loops: CDR1 MNHEY, CDR2 SMNVEV (reference sequence). This CDR3 contains 13 residues. This chain's CDR3 is CASSLAWNYGYTF. CDR3 bases: TGTGCCAGCAGTTTAGCCTGGAACTATGGCTACACCTTC.

In this sample, this clonotype turned up a few times. V usage is TRBV6-1 and J usage is TRBJ2-7, with D perhaps given as TRBD1 or TRBD2 (5 bases each). The germline V and J ends were trimmed by 7 bases and 1 base, with 11 bases remaining between them. This CDR3 spans 13 amino acids. Germline values: CDR1 MNHNS, CDR2 SASEGT. CDR3 amino acids: CASTRDDSYEQYF. As DNA, the CDR3 is TGTGCCAGCACCAGGGACGATTCCTACGAGCAGTACTTC.

This clonotype was counted a few times. This chain connects TRBV28 to TRBJ2-1; perhaps TRBD2 as D (6 bases). The germline V and J ends were trimmed by 5 bases and 1 base, with 12 bases remaining between them. The CDR3 extends over 15 amino acids. Germline V gene lookup returns CDR1 MDHEN and CDR2 SYDVKM. The CDR3: CASSAHRGSYNEQFF. As DNA, the CDR3 is TGTGCCAGCAGTGCTCATCGGGGGTCCTACAATGAGCAGTTCTTC. The entire variable domain, with the rest obtained from reference TRBV28 and TRBJ2-1, is as follows: DVKVTQSSRYLVKRTGEKVFLECVQDMDHENMFWYRQDPGLGLRLIYFSYDVKMKEKGDIPEGYSVSREKKERFSLILESASTNQTSMYLCASSAHRGSYNEQFFGPGTRLTVL.

This clonotype has at least ten counts. The chain is built from TRBV29-1 and TRBJ2-3; 14 bases match TRBD2. This CDR3 has 16 amino acids. Germline CDR1 SQVTM, CDR2 ANQGSEA. The J segment lost 4 bases and the V segment lost 6 bases, leaving 9 bases of the junction unmatched. This CDR3 is CSVHRGTSGSPDTQYF. As DNA, the CDR3 is TGCAGCGTCCACCGAGGGACTAGCGGGAGTCCAGATACGCAGTATTTT.

The table lists this clonotype with a few counts. This chain uses TRBV29-1 with TRBJ2-1; TRBD2 aligns across 7 bases. V lost 6 bases, J lost 6 bases, and 11 bases stayed unmatched. The CDR3 sequence is 14 residues long. Germline V gene data show CDR1 as SQVTM and CDR2 as ANQGSEA. CDR3 loop: CSVGGGLGFNEQFF. DNA for the CDR3: TGCAGCGTGGGGGGTGGACTAGGCTTCAATGAGCAGTTCTTC.

This clonotype has just a few counts. The gene calls are TRBV7-6 and TRBJ2-3; the match to TRBD2 covers 11 bases. CDR1 and CDR2 from the germline V gene are SGHVS and FNYEAQ. The ends lost 2 bases at V and 2 bases at J; junction bases unmatched: 12. This CDR3 spans 19 amino acids. For the CDR3, the DNA is TGTGCCAGCAGCTTAATCCCCACCTCTAGCGGGAGGCCCACAGATACGCAGTATTTT. It encodes CASSLIPTSSGRPTDTQYF.

The genes are TRBV6-2 or TRBV6-3 and TRBJ2-3; D is possibly TRBD1 or TRBD2 (5 bases each). Germline V gene sequence: CDR1 MNHEY, CDR2 SVGEGT. The CDR3 contains 16 residues. Trimming cost V 2 bases and J 1 base, with 13 bases left between them. CDR3 nucleotide sequence: TGTGCCAGCAGTTACGCGGCCGTGGGGGGCACAGATACGCAGTATTTT. As protein: CASSYAAVGGTDTQYF.

V and J are TRBV6-1 and TRBJ1-2, with TRBD1 matching over 7 bases. The germline gives CDR1 MNHNS, CDR2 SASEGT. CDR3 length equals 19 residues. Trimming removed 5 bases from V and 3 bases from J; junction bases left unmatched: 21. In nucleotides, the CDR3 is TGTGCCAGCAGTCATCGGACAGGACAAAAACTAAGGGGAGACTATGGCTACACCTTC. Residues: CASSHRTGQKLRGDYGYTF.

This chain connects TRBV25-1 to TRBJ1-1, with 9 bases lining up with TRBD1. Germline lookup yields CDR1 MGHDK and CDR2 SYGVNS. V gave up 0 bases and J gave up 11 bases; unmatched junction bases: 7. The CDR3 runs 14 residues. The CDR3 bases are TGTGCCAGCAGTGAATATTTTGGACAGGGGTTGGCTTTCTTT. It is translated as CASSEYFGQGLAFF.

This clonotype came up a few times. V gene TRBV6-5 combines with J gene TRBJ1-6; 7 positions agree with TRBD1. The V gene end was trimmed by 5 bases and the J gene end by 10 bases; junction bases not matched to a gene: 8. Germline V CDR1 and CDR2: MNHEY, SVGAGI. The CDR3 covers 14 residues. The CDR3 reads CASSDDRVPSPLHF. For the CDR3, the DNA is TGTGCCAGCAGTGACGACAGGGTCCCCTCACCCCTCCACTTT.

The V call is TRBV5-5, the J call TRBJ2-7, with TRBD2 identical over 12 bases. Germline trimming cut 5 bases from V and 0 bases from J; bases unmatched to any gene: 12. The V gene's germline CDR1 is SGHKS and CDR2 YYEKEE (reference sequence). There are 18 residues in the CDR3. The CDR3 bases are TGTGCCAGCAGACCTAGCGGGAGGGCCGAAACCCGCTCCTACGAGCAGTACTTC. Its protein is CASRPSGRAETRSYEQYF.

The chain has TRBV27 and TRBJ1-2; a possible D gene is TRBD1 (5 bases). V was shortened by 4 bases and J by 0 bases, with 12 bases between the two germline ends. The CDR3 extends over 15 amino acids. The V gene's germline CDR1 is MNHEY and CDR2 SMNVEV (reference sequence). The CDR3 DNA sequence: TGTGCCAGCAGTTGGCTCCCGGGACCTAACTATGGCTACACCTTC. Translating it yields CASSWLPGPNYGYTF.